This record looks at one T cell receptor (beta chain) sequence and its context. As yet, its antigen is unknown. TCRdb independently ran MiXCR on the 5' RACE reads; one entry per CDR3 protein. The profile shows 450,000 to 650,000 distinct CDR3 sequences, 13% to 15% of them singletons. The data are from a study of identical twins. Study-wide points: Twins shared beta out-of-frame sequences in excess, but this excess was weaker.

Looked up from germline, CDR1 is MGHRA and CDR2 is YSYEKL. The CDR3 contains 15 residues. After removal of 6 bases from V and 5 bases from J, the junction contained 5 bases not matched to a gene. A further study also used this sample, focusing on yellow fever vaccine responses in identical twins.

The chain has TRBV4-1 and TRBJ2-2; 11 bases agree with TRBD2. The sequence was obtained from a young woman in good health. The source material was CD4+ T cells sorted from blood. CDR3 sequence (DNA): TGCGCCAGCAGGAATAGCGGGGGGGGGACCGGGGAGCTGTTTTTT. Its translation: CASRNSGGGTGELFF.